These T cell receptor beta chains were read from a single sample in a study of preoperative IRX-2 immunotherapy in early breast cancer. Sequenced by immunoSEQ multiplex PCR; TCRdb stores in-frame clones only, minus some. Of 75,000 to 100,000 clones listed, roughly 85% are singletons. Sequenced here: tumor tissue, sampled after IRX-2 immunotherapy. The receptors were sampled from a human donor with breast cancer. The CDR3 runs from the conserved cysteine through the conserved F or W. A D gene is named only where the DNA matches it firmly. Size is omitted from some rows. Given values are once, few, many or a class for expanded clones.

TRBV14	TRBJ2-5	.	TRBD2	TGTGCCAGCAGCTCCCCGGGACTACCTCAAGAGACCCAGTACTTC	CASSSPGLPQETQYF
TRBV6-8	TRBJ2-1	.	TRBD2	TGTGCCAGCAGTTACTCGACTAGCGGACACAATGAGCAGTTCTTC	CASSYSTSGHNEQFF
TRBV11-3	TRBJ1-2	.	.	TGTGCCAGCAGCTTCAACAGGGTCGTATTTGGCTACACCTTC	CASSFNRVVFGYTF
TRBV15	TRBJ1-1	.	.	TGTGCCACCAGCTACATCCCCAGAACTCAGAACACTGAAGCTTTCTTT	CATSYIPRTQNTEAFF
TRBV1	TRBJ1-1	.	.	TGCGCCAGCAGCCAAGGGATCGGGGGGGGAAACACTGAAGCTTTCTTT	CASSQGIGGGNTEAFF
TRBV10-2	TRBJ2-3	few	.	TGCGCCAGCAGTGAGTATAGCACGGGAAGCACAGATACGCAGTATTTT	CASSEYSTGSTDTQYF
TRBV19	TRBJ1-5	few	TRBD1	TGTGCCAGTAGTACTACGACAGGGGTAAGCAATCAGCCCCAGCATTTT	CASSTTTGVSNQPQHF
TRBV28	TRBJ1-1	.	.	TGTGCCAGCAAGGGGGGGAACACTGAAGCTTTCTTT	CASKGGNTEAFF
TRBV6-8	TRBJ1-1	.	.	TGTGCCATCAGTGGTGGAAAGGGGGACACTGAAGCTTTCTTT	CAISGGKGDTEAFF
TRBV19	TRBJ2-6	.	.	TGTGCCAGTAGGTATGCCTCTGGGGCCAACGTCCTGACTTTC	CASRYASGANVLTF
TRBV7-8	TRBJ2-3	.	.	TGTGCCAGCAGCCCGAGGGGAGGTACAACCTACACAGATACGCAGTATTTT	CASSPRGGTTYTDTQYF
TRBV28	TRBJ1-4	once	.	TGTGCCAGCAGTTCCGATTTTGCAACTAATGAAAAACTGTTTTTT	CASSSDFATNEKLFF
TRBV11-3	TRBJ2-1	.	TRBD2	TGTGCCAGCAGCCCGGGGACTAGCGGGAGATTCGATGAGCAGTTCTTC	CASSPGTSGRFDEQFF
TRBV6-7	TRBJ2-7	once	.	TGTGCCAGCAGTGAATTGAGGCAGGGCGAGCAGTACTTC	CASSELRQGEQYF
TRBV19	TRBJ1-2	.	.	TGTGCCAGTAGTATGGCAGCAGGGTTGGACTATGGCTACACCTTC	CASSMAAGLDYGYTF
TRBV7-6	TRBJ2-3	.	TRBD2	TGTGCCAGCAGCTTGCGTCTAGCGGGAGTCTCAGATACGCAGTATTTT	CASSLRLAGVSDTQYF
TRBV19	TRBJ1-3	.	.	TGTGCCAGTAGTATATCAGGGGACGGAAACACCATATATTTT	CASSISGDGNTIYF
TRBV19	TRBJ1-5	.	.	TGTGCCAGTACTCAGAGCCCCAATCAGCCCCAGCATTTT	CASTQSPNQPQHF
TRBV7-8	TRBJ1-4	.	TRBD1	TGTGCCAGCAGCTCAAGTTCGGGGACAGGTCTGTTTTTT	CASSSSSGTGLFF
TRBV5-1	TRBJ2-7	.	TRBD2	TGCGCCAGCAGCCAGAGAACTAGCGGGACCCTACAAGGAACCGTGGACGAGCAGTACTTC	CASSQRTSGTLQGTVDEQYF
TRBV29-1	TRBJ1-5	.	TRBD1	TGCAGCTGCCTGGGACAGGGCAATCAGCCCCAGCATTTT	CSCLGQGNQPQHF
TRBV5-1	TRBJ2-5	.	TRBD1	TGCGCCAGCAGACCTAGAACAGGGGTCGAGGAGACCCAGTACTTC	CASRPRTGVEETQYF
TRBV19	TRBJ1-3	once	.	TGTGCCAGTAGTATAGGAACAGCCTCTGGAAACATCATATATTTT	CASSIGTASGNIIYF
TRBV15	TRBJ1-5	many	TRBD1	TGTGCCACCAGCAGATACAGGGGGCATCAGCCCCAGCATTTT	CATSRYRGHQPQHF
TRBV6-8	TRBJ1-1	.	.	TGTGCCAGCAGTGATAAGGCTAGGAACACTGAAGCTTTCTTT	CASSDKARNTEAFF
TRBV10-2	TRBJ2-7	.	.	TGCGCCAGCAGTGAGTCCCTGGACGCCGAGCAGTACTTC	CASSESLDAEQYF
TRBV30	TRBJ2-7	.	TRBD1	TGTGCCTGGAGTGACAGGGGGCACGAGCAGTACTTC	CAWSDRGHEQYF
TRBV28	TRBJ2-2	.	TRBD2	TGTGCCAGCAGACTAGCGGGATCCGGGGAGCTGTTTTTT	CASRLAGSGELFF
TRBV11-3	TRBJ2-7	.	TRBD2	TGTGCCAGCAAACCATTAAACACTAGCGGGGGGTTTAACTACGAGCAGTACTTC	CASKPLNTSGGFNYEQYF
TRBV15	TRBJ1-1	.	.	TGTGCCACCAGCAGAGACGCAGGGGCGAACACTGAAGCTTTCTTT	CATSRDAGANTEAFF
TRBV19	TRBJ2-2	once	TRBD1	TGTGCCAGTAGTAGGAGGACAGGAAACACCGGGGAGCTGTTTTTT	CASSRRTGNTGELFF
TRBV6-8	TRBJ1-3	few	.	TGTGCCAGCAGTTACTCGAAAGGGCGGATCTCTGGAAACACCATATATTTT	CASSYSKGRISGNTIYF
TRBV28	TRBJ1-1	.	.	TGTGCCAGCAGTTTATCGCGGGTTTCTTTCCAAGTGAACACTGAAGCTTTCTTT	CASSLSRVSFQVNTEAFF
TRBV19	TRBJ2-7	.	.	TGTGCCAGTAGTCACGGGGCAGGCCTTAAGCAGTACTTC	CASSHGAGLKQYF
TRBV30	TRBJ1-1	.	.	TGTGCCTGGAGTGGAGGGCGTAACACTGAAGCTTTCTTT	CAWSGGRNTEAFF
TRBV29-1	TRBJ2-7	.	.	TGCAGCGCCCGGGGGAATTCCTACGAGCAGTACTTC	CSARGNSYEQYF
TRBV19	TRBJ2-2	.	TRBD1	TGTGCCAGTAGTCACGGGGCAGGGGGGAACACCGGGGAGCTGTTTTTT	CASSHGAGGNTGELFF